The 24 T cell receptor beta chains listed next were all sequenced from one sample in a study of cytomegalovirus exposure and HLA in healthy donors (dated by TCRdb to about 2017). Library creation used the immunoSEQ multiplex PCR assay. For the multiplex PCR, a mixture combining 60 forward primers for TCR Vbeta segments and 13 reverse primers for TCR Jbeta segments was used. Held by TCRdb, this immuneACCESS table contains in-frame sequences only and omits some clones. Under half of the omission traces to an unresolved V gene where checked; the cause of the rest is unknown. This sample lists over 200,000 clones; about 79% were detected once. The ten biggest clones cover roughly 1.9% of the sample. The sequencing input was PBMCs. The receptors originated from a male donor in good health and CMV-seronegative.

The chain carries TRBV10-2 and TRBJ2-5, with TRBD2 matching 9 bases. The germline gives CDR1 WSHSY, CDR2 SAAADI. This CDR3 spans 16 amino acids. V lost 7 bases, J lost 6 bases, and 15 bases stayed unmatched. The CDR3 DNA reads as TGCGCCAGCAAACAATTGGGCGGGGGGGCGGGACAGACCCAGTACTTC. This translates into CASKQLGGGAGQTQYF.

V usage is TRBV4-2 and J usage is TRBJ2-7; D perhaps matches TRBD2 (7 bases). V was cut by 2 bases and J by 3 bases, with 14 bases left in between. This CDR3 region has 15 residues. Germline V gene sequence: CDR1 LGHNA, CDR2 YNFKEQ. CDR3 in amino acids: CASSQRGGFDYEQYF. Written as DNA, the CDR3 is TGTGCCAGCAGCCAAAGGGGGGGCTTTGACTACGAGCAGTACTTC.

CDR3 sequence: CAIWGGSGNTIYF. The CDR3 region has the DNA TGTGCCATTTGGGGGGGCTCAGGAAACACCATATATTTT. The chain carries TRBV7-6 and TRBJ1-3, with D perhaps TRBD1 (6 bases). V gave up 10 bases and J gave up 4 bases, with 14 bases separating them. Germline CDR1 reads SGHVS; CDR2 reads FNYEAQ. This CDR3 comprises 13 residues.

This chain connects TRBV7-2 to TRBJ2-2, with 7 nucleotides matching TRBD2. The V segment lost 4 bases and the J segment 0 bases; nucleotides outside the gene matches: 11. CDR1 SGHTA and CDR2 FQGNSA come from the germline V gene. The length of the CDR3 is 18 residues. The CDR3 region is CASSSFALAASNTGELFF. CDR3 bases: TGTGCCAGCAGCTCGTTTGCGCTAGCGGCTTCGAACACCGGGGAGCTGTTTTTT.

The V call is TRBV9, the J call TRBJ1-2; no firm D call. CDR1 is SGDLS and CDR2 is YYNGEE in the germline V gene. Trimming left V 3 bases short and J 12 bases short, with 6 bases between. The length of the CDR3 is 9 residues. The DNA of the CDR3 is TGTGCCAGCAGCGAGCCTCACACCTTC. Residues: CASSEPHTF.

This chain links TRBV7-9 with TRBJ2-1; D perhaps matches TRBD2 (6 bases). V lost 8 bases and J 7 bases, leaving 15 bases between the germline ends. Germline loops: CDR1 SEHNR, CDR2 FQNEAQ (reference sequence). This CDR3 contains 13 residues. The CDR3 bases are TGTGCCAGCCAAGCAAGCGGGCGAAATGAGCAGTTCTTC. Protein: CASQASGRNEQFF.

V gene TRBV15 combines with J gene TRBJ1-4; D is unresolved. Germline V gene data show CDR1 as LNHNV and CDR2 as YYDKDF (reference sequence). This CDR3 is built from 15 residues. Trimming took 0 bases from V and 4 from J, leaving 9 bases between them. Here the CDR3 reads CATSRDRLRNEKLFF. CDR3 nucleotides: TGTGCCACCAGCAGAGATCGACTGCGTAATGAAAAACTGTTTTTT.

The rearrangement joins TRBV28 to TRBJ1-5, with TRBD1 matching over 7 bases. Trimming at V came to 6 bases and at J to 2 bases, leaving 4 bases not matched to a gene. CDR3 size: 14 residues. The V gene's germline CDR1 is MDHEN and CDR2 SYDVKM. CDR3 sequence: CASRPTGGNQPQHF. In DNA, the CDR3 is TGTGCCAGCAGACCAACAGGGGGCAATCAGCCCCAGCATTTT.

CDR3 sequence: CASSYDPDSMNTEAFF. CDR3 coding DNA: TGTGCCAGCAGTTACGACCCCGACAGCATGAACACTGAAGCTTTCTTT. The chain recombines TRBV6-6 with TRBJ1-1; the D gene is possibly TRBD1 (5 bases). The CDR3 is made up of 16 amino acids. The ends were cut back, 2 bases at V and 0 bases at J, with 13 bases in the middle. Germline V gene sequence: CDR1 MNHNY, CDR2 SVGAGI (reference sequence).

J is TRBJ1-1 and V is TRBV7-2; 7 nucleotides match TRBD1. The CDR3 is 14 amino acids. Looked up from germline, CDR1 is SGHTA and CDR2 is FQGNSA. V dropped 5 bases and J dropped 5; count of bases not matched to a gene: 8. The CDR3 coding sequence is TGTGCCAGCAGCCTACCAGGGGGTGGTACTGAAGCTTTCTTT. This gives the protein CASSLPGGGTEAFF.

This clone was picked up a small number of times. This chain joins TRBV4-3 and TRBJ1-4; maybe TRBD1 (5 bases). Germline V gives CDR1 LGHNA, CDR2 YSLEER. The CDR3 consists of 17 residues. Trimming cost V 1 base and J 0 bases, with 12 bases left between them. In nucleotides, the CDR3 is TGCGCCAGCAGCCAAGCTCTACAAGGGGCAACTAATGAAAAACTGTTTTTT. Its translation is CASSQALQGATNEKLFF.

The chain employs TRBV5-1 and TRBJ2-5; 7 bases match TRBD1. Germline lookup yields CDR1 SGHRS and CDR2 YFSETQ. CDR3 length: 14 amino acids. The J segment lost 2 bases and the V segment lost 5 bases, leaving 6 bases of the junction unmatched. The CDR3 DNA follows: TGCGCCAGCAGTGCCGGGACAGTGCAAGAGACCCAGTACTTC. Its protein is CASSAGTVQETQYF.

The V call is TRBV7-2, the J call TRBJ2-5, with TRBD2 matching 14 bases. The CDR3 runs to 16 residues. Germline CDR1 SGHTA, CDR2 FQGNSA. The trim removed 5 bases at V and 4 bases at J, leaving 6 bases unmatched. CDR3 residues: CASSVRLAGGPETQYF. DNA of the CDR3: TGTGCCAGCAGCGTTCGACTAGCGGGGGGGCCAGAGACCCAGTACTTC.

The chain employs TRBV27 and TRBJ1-1; 8 bases map to TRBD1. This CDR3 has 16 residues. Trimming took 5 bases from V and 0 from J; bases not matched to a gene: 8. CDR1 is MNHEY and CDR2 is SMNVEV in the germline V gene (reference sequence). This CDR3 reads CASSRRGQDLNTEAFF. The CDR3 region has the DNA TGTGCCAGCAGTCGACGGGGACAGGACCTGAACACTGAAGCTTTCTTT.

The genes are TRBV30 and TRBJ2-2; 8 bases are shared with TRBD1. Germline CDR1 GTSNPN, CDR2 SVGIG (reference sequence). The CDR3 loop spans 14 amino acids. V lost 2 bases, J lost 6 bases, and 5 bases stayed unmatched. The CDR3 DNA reads TGTGCCTGGAGTCCACAGGGGGAGTCCGGGGAGCTGTTTTTT. Translated: CAWSPQGESGELFF.

This chain uses TRBV5-1 with TRBJ2-7; D is unclear. Between the trimmed V and J ends, which lost 4 bases and 3 bases, there was a span of 14 bases. Germline-derived CDR1 and CDR2 are SGHRS and YFSETQ. This CDR3 comprises 14 residues. The CDR3 reads CASSPGSSGYEQYF. The CDR3 DNA sequence: TGCGCCAGCAGCCCAGGAAGCTCAGGCTACGAGCAGTACTTC.

The chain employs TRBV4-3 and TRBJ1-1; 10 positions match TRBD1. The CDR3 is 16 amino acids. Germline V CDR1 and CDR2: LGHNA, YSLEER. Unmatched junction bases numbered 6, after V lost 4 bases and J lost 1 base. The CDR3 here is CASSLRQGAGNTEAFF. The CDR3 region has the DNA TGCGCCAGCAGCCTAAGACAGGGGGCGGGGAACACTGAAGCTTTCTTT.

This clone was picked up many times. The V call is TRBV6-1, the J call TRBJ1-4, with 7 nucleotides matching TRBD1. The CDR3 runs to 15 residues. In germline, CDR1 is MNHNS, CDR2 SASEGT. V lost 2 bases, J lost 5 bases, and 5 bases stayed unmatched. This CDR3 is CASSESGTVNEKLFF. CDR3 sequence (DNA): TGTGCCAGCAGTGAATCGGGGACAGTAAATGAAAAACTGTTTTTT.

The V call is TRBV4-2, the J call TRBJ1-5; D gene unclear. CDR3 length: 14 amino acids. The V gene's germline CDR1 is LGHNA and CDR2 YNFKEQ. The V and J ends lost 3 bases and 3 bases respectively, with 9 bases between them. The CDR3 protein is CASSHTAFNQPQHF. DNA of the CDR3: TGTGCCAGCAGCCACACAGCATTCAATCAGCCCCAGCATTTT.

The V call is TRBV5-1, the J call TRBJ2-1, with 11 bases identical to TRBD2. This CDR3 contains 13 residues. With 7 bases clipped from V and 7 bases from J, the junction kept 4 bases outside the gene matches. CDR1 is SGHRS and CDR2 is YFSETQ in the germline V gene. CDR3 sequence: CASGIAGGNEQFF. The CDR3 coding sequence is TGCGCCAGCGGAATAGCGGGAGGGAATGAGCAGTTCTTC.

This clone was counted only a few times. The chain recombines TRBV7-3 with TRBJ2-7; 13 bases line up with TRBD2. V shed 5 bases and J 3 bases; nucleotides not matched to a gene: 10. The CDR3 is made up of 17 amino acids. CDR1 and CDR2 (germline): SGHTA, FQGTGA. CDR3 protein: CASSPTGTSGEDYEQYF. DNA of the CDR3: TGTGCCAGCAGCCCCACCGGGACTAGCGGGGAGGACTACGAGCAGTACTTC.

The genes are TRBV5-5 and TRBJ1-2; D gene unclear. V was shortened by 0 bases and J by 5 bases, with 5 bases between the two germline ends. The CDR3 extends over 12 amino acids. Per germline, CDR1 SGHKS and CDR2 YYEKEE (reference sequence). The CDR3 sequence: CASSLGTYGYTF. For the CDR3, the DNA is TGTGCCAGCAGCTTGGGTACATATGGCTACACCTTC.

This rearrangement joins TRBV2 to TRBJ2-6; 7 bases fit TRBD1. Germline V lookup: CDR1 SNHLY, CDR2 FYNNEI. V shed 7 bases and J 4 bases; nucleotides not matched to a gene: 4. This CDR3 comprises 14 residues. CDR3 in amino acids: CASKGQYGANVLTF. The CDR3 DNA follows: TGTGCCAGCAAGGGACAGTACGGGGCCAACGTCCTGACTTTC.

The V call is TRBV9, the J call TRBJ2-3, with D perhaps TRBD2 (6 bases). The CDR3 spans 13 residues. The ends were cut back, 4 bases at V and 4 bases at J, with 10 bases in the middle. Per germline, CDR1 SGDLS and CDR2 YYNGEE. CDR3 protein: CASSSRLADTQYF. CDR3 sequence (DNA): TGTGCCAGCAGCTCCCGACTAGCAGATACGCAGTATTTT.